Each of the 14 T cell receptor beta chains below was sequenced from the same sample in a study of cytomegalovirus exposure and HLA in healthy donors. Assay used: immunoSEQ multiplex PCR; TCRdb lists only in-frame clones, some missing. The top ten hold approximately 1% of the sample, which has around 300,000 clones, 70% to 90% seen once. The specimen was PBMCs. All receptors derive from a woman in her late teens or twenties in good health and CMV-seronegative.

This chain uses TRBV27 with TRBJ2-2; no clear D gene. Germline-derived CDR1 and CDR2 are MNHEY and SMNVEV (reference sequence). This CDR3 contains 16 residues. Trimming cost V 2 bases and J 4 bases, with 14 bases left between them. CDR3 sequence reads: CASSLISSAGTGELFF. CDR3 nucleotides: TGTGCCAGCAGTTTAATCTCGTCGGCAGGCACCGGGGAGCTGTTTTTT.

The V gene is TRBV5-1, the J gene TRBJ2-6; tentatively, D is TRBD1 (5 bases). The length of the CDR3 is 15 residues. The V gene's germline CDR1 is SGHRS and CDR2 YFSETQ. V lost 4 bases and J 1 base, leaving 9 bases between the germline ends. The DNA of the CDR3 is TGCGCCAGCAGCGCAGGGATATCTGGGGCCAACGTCCTGACTTTC. Translated: CASSAGISGANVLTF.

V usage is TRBV5-1 and J usage is TRBJ2-1; 9 nucleotides align to TRBD1. Germline V lookup: CDR1 SGHRS, CDR2 YFSETQ. V lost 4 bases and J lost 7; bases outside the gene matches: 3. There are 13 residues in the CDR3. The CDR3 region is CASSGQGRNEQFF. DNA for the CDR3: TGCGCCAGCAGCGGACAGGGGAGAAATGAGCAGTTCTTC.

V usage is TRBV11-3 and J usage is TRBJ2-1; 9 bases agree with TRBD2. Germline CDR1 SGHNT, CDR2 YENEEA. The junction had 4 bases not matched to a gene; V was cut back by 4 bases and J by 0 bases. This CDR3 has 16 residues. CDR3 sequence reads: CASSSKTSGSYNEQFF. In DNA, the CDR3 is TGTGCCAGCAGCTCAAAGACTAGCGGCTCCTACAATGAGCAGTTCTTC.

The chain carries TRBV12-5 and TRBJ2-3; 10 nucleotides agree with TRBD2. CDR3 length: 16 amino acids. J lost 4 bases, V lost 2 bases, and 6 bases had no gene match. Germline CDR1 and CDR2: LGHNT and FRNRAP. CDR3 nucleotides: TGTGCTAGTGGTTTGTCTAGCGGGAGTTCCCCAGATACGCAGTATTTT. It encodes CASGLSSGSSPDTQYF.

J is TRBJ2-1 and V is TRBV6-1, with 8 nucleotides matching TRBD1. The CDR3 totals 13 residues. The trim removed 6 bases at V and 6 bases at J, leaving 4 bases unmatched. In germline, CDR1 is MNHNS, CDR2 SASEGT. The CDR3 region is CASRTGAGNEQFF. For the CDR3, the DNA is TGTGCCAGCAGGACAGGGGCGGGCAATGAGCAGTTCTTC.

This clone was counted between two and nine times. This chain uses TRBV7-9 with TRBJ2-2; a possible D gene is TRBD1 (6 bases). Germline CDR1 reads SEHNR; CDR2 reads FQNEAQ (reference sequence). The CDR3 spans 15 residues. V gave up 6 bases and J gave up 7 bases, with 18 bases separating them. CDR3 nucleotides: TGTGCCAGCAGGACCCGGAGAGGGGGAAACGGGGAGCTGTTTTTT. Residues: CASRTRRGGNGELFF.

V and J are TRBV6-6 and TRBJ1-1, with D unclear. CDR1 is MNHNY, CDR2 SVGAGI, per germline (reference sequence). The CDR3 length is 13 residues. Trimming took off 7 bases at V and 1 base at J, with 10 bases between the two ends. CDR3 sequence (DNA): TGTGCCAGCACCCCCCCGGGGAACACTGAAGCTTTCTTT. Translation: CASTPPGNTEAFF.

The CDR3 reads CASSPTVSSGNTIYF. The CDR3, as DNA: TGTGCCAGCTCACCGACAGTTAGCTCTGGAAACACCATATATTTT. The gene calls are TRBV18 and TRBJ1-3; D might be TRBD1 (5 bases). CDR1 and CDR2 from the germline V gene are KGHSH and LQKENI. Trimming took 3 bases from V and 0 from J, leaving 9 bases between them. The CDR3 runs 15 residues.

The V call is TRBV27, the J call TRBJ2-7; tentative D call: TRBD1 (6 bases). Germline V CDR1 and CDR2: MNHEY, SMNVEV (reference sequence). V was shortened by 6 bases and J by 3 bases, with 15 bases between the two germline ends. This CDR3 comprises 14 residues. CDR3 protein: CASSPDSWHYEQYF. The CDR3 nucleotides are TGTGCCAGCAGCCCGGACAGTTGGCACTACGAGCAGTACTTC.

The chain carries TRBV4-1 and TRBJ1-4; 7 bases are a match to TRBD1. The CDR3 contains 15 residues. From germline, CDR1 is MGHRA and CDR2 YSYEKL. Trimming removed 3 bases from V and 4 bases from J; junction bases left unmatched: 5. The CDR3 DNA reads TGCGCCAGCAGCCAGGGCGCAGGGGGTAATGAAAAACTGTTTTTT. The encoded protein is CASSQGAGGNEKLFF.

The chain joins TRBV5-1 to TRBJ1-3; D not resolved. The CDR3 length is 15 residues. The ends were cut back, 1 base at V and 0 bases at J, with 8 bases in the middle. Germline V CDR1 and CDR2: SGHRS, YFSETQ. CDR3 amino acids: CASSLTAISGNTIYF. The CDR3 nucleotides are TGCGCCAGCAGCTTGACAGCTATCTCTGGAAACACCATATATTTT.

This chain links TRBV6-1 with TRBJ2-3; D is possibly TRBD1 (5 bases). This CDR3 spans 14 amino acids. Trimming pared 10 bases from V and 4 bases from J, leaving 18 bases between. Germline V gene data show CDR1 as MNHNS and CDR2 as SASEGT. CDR3: CAIRQGAVADTQYF. The CDR3 DNA is TGTGCCATCCGGCAAGGGGCTGTGGCAGATACGCAGTATTTT.

The J gene is TRBJ2-1, the V gene TRBV9, with TRBD2 identical over 11 bases. Germline loops: CDR1 SGDLS, CDR2 YYNGEE. This CDR3 spans 19 amino acids. V gave up 4 bases and J gave up 2 bases; unmatched junction bases: 14. The CDR3 nucleotides are TGTGCCAGCAGCACCCGACTAGCGGGACCCCCAACGCCCTACAATGAGCAGTTCTTC. This encodes CASSTRLAGPPTPYNEQFF. The variable domain in full, completed from reference TRBV9 and TRBJ2-1, reads DSGVTQTPKHLITATGQRVTLRCSPRSGDLSVYWYQQSLDQGLQFLIQYYNGEERAKGNILERFSAQQFPDLHSELNLSSLELGDSALYFCASSTRLAGPPTPYNEQFFGPGTRLTVL.